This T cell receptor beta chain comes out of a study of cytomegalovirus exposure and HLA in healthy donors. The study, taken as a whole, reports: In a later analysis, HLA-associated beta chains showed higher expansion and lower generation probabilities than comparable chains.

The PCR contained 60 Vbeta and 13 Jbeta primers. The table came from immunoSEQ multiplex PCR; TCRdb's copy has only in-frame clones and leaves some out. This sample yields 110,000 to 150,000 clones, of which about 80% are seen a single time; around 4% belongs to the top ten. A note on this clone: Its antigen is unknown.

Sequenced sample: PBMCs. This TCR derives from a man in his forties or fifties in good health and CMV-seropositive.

The CDR3 here is CAWSVRREGEQYF. CDR3 DNA: TGTGCCTGGAGTGTGCGGCGGGAGGGCGAGCAGTACTTC. This chain links TRBV30 with TRBJ2-7, with 9 bases that match TRBD2. Germline trimming cut 0 bases from V and 6 bases from J; bases unmatched to any gene: 3. The CDR3 loop spans 13 amino acids. Germline-derived CDR1 and CDR2 are GTSNPN and SVGIG (reference sequence).